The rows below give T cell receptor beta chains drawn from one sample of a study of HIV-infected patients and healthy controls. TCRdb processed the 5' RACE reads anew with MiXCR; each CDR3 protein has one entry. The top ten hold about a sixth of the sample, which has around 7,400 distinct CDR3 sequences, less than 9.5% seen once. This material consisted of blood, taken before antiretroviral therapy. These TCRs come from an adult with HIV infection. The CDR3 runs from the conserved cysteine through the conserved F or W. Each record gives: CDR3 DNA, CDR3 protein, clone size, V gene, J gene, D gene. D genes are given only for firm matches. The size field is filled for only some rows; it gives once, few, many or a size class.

TGTGCCAGCAGTTCCCGGGACTCCTCCTTCTACGAGCAGTACTTC	CASSSRDSSFYEQYF	many	TRBV27	TRBJ2-7	-
TGTGCCAGCAGCTTTACGTGGGACACAGACTACGAGCAGTACTTC	CASSFTWDTDYEQYF	medium-sized	TRBV12-3/TRBV12-4	TRBJ2-7	-
TGTGCCAGCAGCCACCAAGATACGCAGTATTTT	CASSHQDTQYF	-	TRBV5-4	TRBJ2-3	-
TGTGCCAGCAGCTACGGACAGGGGGGCTCCTACGAGCAGTACTTC	CASSYGQGGSYEQYF	many	TRBV5-4	TRBJ2-7	TRBD1
TGTGCCAGCAGCCAGTACAGTGCAACTAATGAAAAACTGTTTTTT	CASSQYSATNEKLFF	-	TRBV3-1	TRBJ1-4	-
TGTGCCAGCAGCAATTTGCGGGACGGACAGTTCTTC	CASSNLRDGQFF	medium-sized	TRBV21-1	TRBJ2-1	-
TGTGCCAGCAGTGACGAATTACATAGAAACACTGAAGCTTTCTTT	CASSDELHRNTEAFF	many	TRBV6-1	TRBJ1-1	-
TGTGCCAGCTCACCATTAGACTTTTCCTACGAGCAGTACTTC	CASSPLDFSYEQYF	medium-sized	TRBV18	TRBJ2-7	-
TGTGCCAGCAGCTTAGCTCCCCAAAGTGGGCAGTATTTT	CASSLAPQSGQYF	medium-sized	TRBV7-6	TRBJ2-3	-
TGTGCTAGCAGCTTCGGCGCGGGCTACGAGCAGTACTTC	CASSFGAGYEQYF	medium-sized	TRBV7-7	TRBJ2-7	-
TGTGCCAGCAGCCCCGGAGAAAATTCACCCCTCCACTTT	CASSPGENSPLHF	once	TRBV7-8	TRBJ1-6	-
TGTGCCAGCGGGAGGGGGAACACAGATACGCAGTATTTT	CASGRGNTDTQYF	-	TRBV7-6	TRBJ2-3	-
TGCAGCGTGGTTTTTGCGGGACAGATACGCTATGGCTACACCTTC	CSVVFAGQIRYGYTF	medium-sized	TRBV29-1	TRBJ1-2	TRBD1
TGCAGCGTAGTAGACAGGACTCAAGAGACCCAGTACTTC	CSVVDRTQETQYF	medium-sized	TRBV29-1	TRBJ2-5	-